This paragraph covers one T cell receptor beta chain sequence. This sample is drawn from a study of blood T cell repertoires in COVID-19. Enrollees, about 18 to 90 years old, lived in approximately 25 US areas. Sequencing was performed with immunoSEQ multiplex PCR; in TCRdb, only in-frame clones are kept and a portion is missing. The profile shows around 370,000 clones, more than 75% of them singletons. This TCR came from a woman between 18 and 29 years old who had recovered from COVID-19. The sample consisted of PBMCs or T cells enriched from blood (not recorded which).

The CDR3 protein is CASSTLDRAEGYTF. The CDR3 DNA reads TGTGCCAGCAGTACCTTAGACAGGGCAGAAGGCTACACCTTC. The gene calls are TRBV27 and TRBJ1-2, with TRBD1 identical over 7 bases. The CDR3 is made up of 14 amino acids. J was trimmed by 8 bases and V by 5 bases; bases with no gene match: 11. Germline values: CDR1 MNHEY, CDR2 SMNVEV (reference sequence).